A selection of T cell receptor beta chains follows, all from one sample in a study of T cell repertoires in cytomegalovirus infection. TCRdb redid the calling of the reads with MiXCR, one entry per CDR3 protein. The sample yields about 700,000 distinct CDR3 sequences, roughly a third seen once. Their recognized antigens are unknown. The sample consisted of cultured PBMCs, taken from culture after CMV antigen stimulation. These receptors all stem from a human donor in good health (CMV status not recorded). Some clones in this sample may be carry-over from other donors' samples. CDR3s include the opening cysteine and the closing phenylalanine or tryptophan. The D gene is left open where the match is weak. Where a row states a size, it is once, few, many or the class of an expanded clone; other rows omit it.

clone size | D gene | J gene | V gene | CDR3 DNA | CDR3 protein
few | . | TRBJ1-5 | TRBV28 | TGTGCCAGCAGTTCGGTAGGGGAGGGAGATCAGCCCCAGCATTTT | CASSSVGEGDQPQHF
few | TRBD1 | TRBJ1-3 | TRBV7-2 | TGTGCCAGCAGCTTAAAGACAGGGTTGGAAGGAAACACCATATATTTT | CASSLKTGLEGNTIYF
few | . | TRBJ1-6 | TRBV6-5 | TGTGCCAGCAGTAACGGACGGAGCTCCTATAATTCACCCCTCCACTTT | CASSNGRSSYNSPLHF
. | . | TRBJ2-3 | TRBV28 | TGTGCCAGCAGTAAGGGCGGCGGGATAGGAGATACGCAGTATTTT | CASSKGGGIGDTQYF
. | . | TRBJ2-5 | TRBV7-2 | TGTGCCAGCAGCTCTATCCAGAGAATCCAAGAGACCCAGTACTTC | CASSSIQRIQETQYF
many | . | TRBJ1-5 | TRBV7-2 | TGTGCCAGCAGCTTAGGAGGGCCCTTGGACCACCAGCCCCAGCATTTT | CASSLGGPLDHQPQHF
few | . | TRBJ2-1 | TRBV12-3/TRBV12-4 | TGTGCCAGCAGACAACAGGGTCGCTCCTACAATGAGCAGTTCTTC | CASRQQGRSYNEQFF
few | . | TRBJ1-6 | TRBV12-3/TRBV12-4 | TGTGCCAGCAGTTTTGGGGAAATTGATTCACCCCTCCACTTT | CASSFGEIDSPLHF
. | . | TRBJ2-3 | TRBV20-1 | TGCAGTGCCCCGAGGACAGCAGATACGCAGTATTTT | CSAPRTADTQYF
few | . | TRBJ2-7 | TRBV27 | TGTGCCAGCAGAGGAGGTGCCCACGAGCAGTACTTC | CASRGGAHEQYF
few | . | TRBJ2-3 | TRBV2 | TGTGCCAGCAGTGCCTTCACCAGAACAGATACGCAGTATTTT | CASSAFTRTDTQYF
many | . | TRBJ2-7 | TRBV15 | TGTGCCACCAGCAGAGATCTTGGAGGAAGCCGCGACGAGCAGTACTTC | CATSRDLGGSRDEQYF
. | . | TRBJ2-1 | TRBV7-2 | TGTGCCAGCAGGGGGACTTTTAGCTCCTACAATGAGCAGTTATTC | CASRGTFSSYNEQLF
. | TRBD1 | TRBJ1-6 | TRBV20-1 | TGCAGTGCTAGAGGCAGGGGGCCTAGCTCCTATAATTCACCCCTCCACTTT | CSARGRGPSSYNSPLHF
. | TRBD1 | TRBJ2-1 | TRBV6-1 | TGTGCCAGCAGTGAACAGGGGGTAGATGAGTTCTTC | CASSEQGVDEFF
few | . | TRBJ2-7 | TRBV29-1 | TGCAGCGTGAATACAGGGGAGGTGTCCTACGAGCAGTACTTC | CSVNTGEVSYEQYF
. | TRBD2 | TRBJ2-1 | TRBV12-3/TRBV12-4 | TGTGCCAGCAGTTTTGCGGGAGGGCCGATTGAGCAGTTCTTC | CASSFAGGPIEQFF
few | . | TRBJ2-1 | TRBV6-4 | TGTGCCAGCAGTCCCGGGGGGCAATACAATGAGCAGTTCTTC | CASSPGGQYNEQFF
. | . | TRBJ2-1 | TRBV7-2 | TGTGCCAGCAGCTCAAGGGGTTATGAGCAGTTCTTC | CASSSRGYEQFF
. | . | TRBJ1-1 | TRBV10-3 | TGTGCCATCAGGGGTGGTTGGGACACTGAAGCTTTCTTT | CAIRGGWDTEAFF
. | . | TRBJ2-3 | TRBV10-3 | TGTGCCATCAGTGATCCTAGTCGAGTGGATACGCAGTATTTT | CAISDPSRVDTQYF
few | TRBD1 | TRBJ1-1 | TRBV10-3 | TGTGCCATCAGTGAACCGGGACAGTTGAACACTGAAGCTTTCTTT | CAISEPGQLNTEAFF
. | . | TRBJ1-1 | TRBV6-5 | TGTGCCAGCAGGTCTTACGGGTTGAACACTGAAGCTTTCTTT | CASRSYGLNTEAFF
. | . | TRBJ2-7 | TRBV12-5 | TGTGCTAGTGGTTTGGTAGGCTCGGACTACGAGCAGTACTTC | CASGLVGSDYEQYF
. | TRBD1 | TRBJ2-7 | TRBV12-3/TRBV12-4 | TGTGCCAGCAGAGCCTCCGGGACAGGGGGTTCCTACGAGCAGTACTTC | CASRASGTGGSYEQYF
once | TRBD2 | TRBJ2-5 | TRBV2 | TGTGCCAGCGAGGGGGGCGAGCGGCTAGCGGGAGCCCAGTACTTC | CASEGGERLAGAQYF